One TCR beta chain is described in this entry. This clone's antigen is unknown. No base quality values were provided; no much bigger clone lies one nucleotide off. Participants in the prospective study were aged about 18 to 100 years, lived in under 30 United States geographic areas, and enrolled through a virtual design. In the prospective study, participants were assigned to cohorts based on the clinical history participants reported in a screening survey and a study questionnaire. Recovered participants in ImmuneRACE Cohort 3 were defined by two consecutive negative NP/OP PCR tests, clearance by a healthcare professional, or resolution of symptoms. In the prospective study, mobile phlebotomists collected whole blood, serum and a nasopharyngeal or oropharyngeal swab from each participant. Prospective study participants could optionally give additional blood draws and questionnaires over an approximately two-month period. Before DNA extraction, prospective study blood samples were shipped either frozen or at room temperature.

This sample is part of a study of blood T cell repertoires in COVID-19 (dated by TCRdb to 2018 to 2020). The study in broad terms: Samples from collaborators originated in the United States, Italy and Spain and spanned both the acute and convalescent phases of COVID-19. The prospective study material was composed of cDNA or gDNA derived from T cells, B-cell-depleted T cells, or PBMCs. Subjects who had been exposed to COVID-19, were actively infected with it, or had recovered from it provided the deeply sampled blood TCRbeta repertoires that made up the dataset. A freely available public database, intended as a resource for researchers studying the immune response to SARS-CoV-2, is where the repertoires were released. Samples were obtained from the ongoing ImmuneRACE study (first 160 participants) and from over 1,000 subjects provided by 6 global collaborators. A de-identified subject ID, COVID-19 status, age in years and sex were almost always included in the sample metadata. HLA class I and class II types, where available, came from metadata supplied by the sample provider rather than from assay-based typing. What the study reported, not specific to this receptor: The quantity of clinical and demographic metadata differed by source and by participant and was supplied without curation.

The immunoSEQ Assay, a bias-controlled multiplex PCR, was used to amplify TCRbeta CDR3 regions from genomic DNA. Per the source publication's procedure: The number of nucleated cells in each sample was estimated from the amplification of reference gene primers within the assay. Sequence reads were collapsed and filtered to measure the absolute abundance of every unique TCRbeta CDR3 rearrangement. For each sample, productive Simpson clonality was calculated as the square root of Simpson's diversity index across productive rearrangements. TCRdb limited this immuneACCESS table to in-frame rearrangements with V and J called. A share of clones is missing; checked studies link under half to unresolved V genes, and the rest is unexplained. V, J and clone size reflect that table, while D and trimming were determined from the DNA. In this sample the table shows around 330,000 clones, roughly 87% of which occur a single time. The ten largest account for around 8.9% of the sample.

Ends trimmed: V by 3 bases, J by 4 bases; bases unmatched to a gene: 4. The germline V gene (reference sequence) provides CDR1 LNHNV and CDR2 YYDKDF. The CDR3 contains 14 residues, cysteine and phenylalanine counted. CDR3 DNA is the only sequence kept; it has 42 bases, read in frame from the first base. The sample taken for sequencing was PBMCs or T cells enriched from blood (not recorded which). The receptor's source is a woman aged 18-35 years who had recovered from COVID-19. The rearrangement joined TRBV15 to TRBJ1-1, and TRBD1 aligns with 8 junction nucleotides. The nucleotide sequence reads TGTGCCACCAGCAGGGACAGGGCTGGCACTGAAGCTTTCTTT. It is translated as CATSRDRAGTEAFF.